The present TCR beta chain was sequenced within a study of Graves' ophthalmopathy and Graves' hyperthyroidism. Whole-study findings and limits: Thyroid clonotypes that were expanded above 0.001 frequency mostly also appeared in blood.

Deletions cut 1 base from V and 6 bases from J, with 7 bases between. The CDR3 runs to 13 residues. Germline V lookup: CDR1 MNHNS, CDR2 SASEGT. Amplification of TCR beta CDR3 regions used RNA transcripts. An initial RT-PCR round employing HTBI primers preceded a second-round multiplex PCR. TCRdb itself ran the multiplex PCR reads through MiXCR, one entry per CDR3 protein. The sample lists about 380,000 distinct CDR3 sequences; roughly 15% were seen once. At least ten counts were recorded for this clonotype. As yet, its antigen is unknown. This rearrangement joins TRBV6-1 to TRBJ1-5; the D is unclear. The TCR comes from a woman between 18 and 29 years old with stable Graves' hyperthyroidism. Sequences were obtained from peripheral blood. CDR3 in amino acids: CASSEEAVQPQHF. The CDR3 DNA reads as TGTGCCAGCAGTGAAGAGGCGGTTCAGCCCCAGCATTTT.